These 14 T cell receptor beta chains share one sample of origin, sequenced in a study of T cells after yellow fever vaccination. MiXCR was run by TCRdb on the 5' RACE reads, yielding one entry per CDR3 protein. The profile shows around 250,000 distinct CDR3 sequences, 6.9% of them singletons. This sample comprised CD4+ T cells sorted from PBMCs, obtained 15 days after the yellow fever booster vaccination. The receptors derive from a man aged 30-40 years who received the YFV17D yellow fever vaccine.

The chain couples TRBV18 to TRBJ2-5; 9 positions match TRBD1. V gave up 2 bases and J gave up 5 bases; unmatched junction bases: 3. This CDR3 has 14 amino acids. Germline V lookup: CDR1 KGHSH, CDR2 LQKENI. The CDR3 DNA follows: TGTGCCAGCTCACCAGACAGGGGGAGCGAGACCCAGTACTTC. As protein: CASSPDRGSETQYF.

This clonotype was counted at least ten times. The chain recombines TRBV5-4 with TRBJ2-7; D is possibly TRBD2 (5 bases). The V gene's germline CDR1 is SGHNT and CDR2 YYREEE (reference sequence). The CDR3 is 15 residues long. V was trimmed by 4 bases and J by 4 bases, leaving 18 bases between them. The CDR3 sequence: CASSPSGKGAYEQYF. CDR3 coding DNA: TGTGCCAGCAGCCCGTCGGGGAAGGGAGCTTACGAGCAGTACTTC.

This chain uses TRBV10-3 with TRBJ1-1; D is unresolved. The CDR3 has 12 amino acids. Germline assignment: CDR1 ENHRY and CDR2 SYGVKD. V shed 8 bases and J shed 1 base, with 8 bases lying between them. Here the CDR3 reads CAIGPSNTEAFF. The DNA of the CDR3 is TGTGCCATCGGACCGTCGAACACTGAAGCTTTCTTT.

The chain couples TRBV7-2 to TRBJ2-3; 7 bases map to TRBD2. The germline gives CDR1 SGHTA, CDR2 FQGNSA. With V trimmed by 1 base and J by 4 bases, 5 bases remained unmatched. This CDR3 has 15 residues. CDR3 sequence (DNA): TGTGCCAGCAGCTTAGGACCAGGGAGGGCAGATACGCAGTATTTT. As protein: CASSLGPGRADTQYF.

This clonotype was observed many times. The rearrangement uses TRBV5-1 and TRBJ2-3; 9 bases map to TRBD2. Trimming removed 3 bases from V and 6 bases from J; junction bases left unmatched: 8. Germline CDR1 SGHRS, CDR2 YFSETQ. The CDR3 extends over 15 amino acids. The CDR3 sequence: CASSSSGRPADTQYF. In nucleotides, the CDR3 is TGCGCCAGCAGCTCCAGCGGGAGGCCCGCGGATACGCAGTATTTT.

This rearrangement joins TRBV9 to TRBJ2-2; 11 bases fit TRBD2. This CDR3 region has 15 residues. The J segment lost 5 bases and the V segment lost 4 bases, leaving 4 bases of the junction unmatched. The germline gives CDR1 SGDLS, CDR2 YYNGEE. In DNA, the CDR3 is TGTGCCAGCAGCCTACTAGCGGGAGTGACCGGGGAGCTGTTTTTT. Translated: CASSLLAGVTGELFF.

This clonotype was observed many times. V usage is TRBV20-1 and J usage is TRBJ2-1; D unclear. Germline V gives CDR1 DFQATT, CDR2 SNEGSKA (reference sequence). The CDR3 is 13 amino acids. Trimming left V 6 bases short and J 6 bases short, with 15 bases between. This CDR3 is CSAARMASNEQFF. Here the CDR3 DNA reads TGCAGTGCAGCCCGAATGGCCAGCAATGAGCAGTTCTTC.

The rearrangement uses TRBV5-1 and TRBJ2-7; D may be TRBD2 (7 bases). Looked up from germline, CDR1 is SGHRS and CDR2 is YFSETQ. V lost 4 bases and J 3 bases, leaving 23 bases between the germline ends. This CDR3 comprises 17 residues. CDR3 nucleotide sequence: TGCGCCAGCAGCCGGCGAGGGGGGGTAGCGGAAAACTACGAGCAGTACTTC. This sequence encodes CASSRRGGVAENYEQYF.

This clonotype came up many times. The CDR3 coding sequence is TGTGCCAGCAGAGACCCAGATACGCAGTATTTT. Its protein is CASRDPDTQYF. V gene TRBV7-8 combines with J gene TRBJ2-3; D uncertain. The germline V gene encodes CDR1 SGHVS and CDR2 FQNEAQ. V was clipped by 6 bases and J by 4 bases, with 5 bases between them. The CDR3 spans 11 residues.

The V and J genes are TRBV7-2 and TRBJ1-3; D is uncertain. V lost 2 bases and J 2 bases, leaving 7 bases between the germline ends. The length of the CDR3 is 14 residues. Germline CDR1 and CDR2: SGHTA and FQGNSA. The CDR3 nucleotides read TGTGCCAGCAGCTTAATTGCAGCTGGAAACACCATATATTTT. Protein: CASSLIAAGNTIYF.

This clonotype turned up a few times. The chain links TRBV25-1 to TRBJ2-7; the D is unclear. CDR1 is MGHDK, CDR2 SYGVNS, per germline. Between the trimmed V and J ends, which lost 4 bases and 10 bases, there was a span of 14 bases. The CDR3 covers 12 residues. DNA for the CDR3: TGTGCCAGCAGTGCCCTTTTCGGGCCTCAGTACTTC. Protein product: CASSALFGPQYF.

This clonotype was seen at least ten times. The V and J genes are TRBV10-3 and TRBJ1-2, with 10 bases matching TRBD1. With 0 bases clipped from V and 0 bases from J, the junction kept 1 base outside the gene matches. Germline CDR1 is ENHRY and CDR2 is SYGVKD. The CDR3 runs 16 residues. The CDR3: CAISESGTGANYGYTF. The CDR3 DNA reads TGTGCCATCAGTGAGTCTGGGACAGGGGCTAACTATGGCTACACCTTC.

This clonotype has ten or more counts. This sequence joins TRBV2 and TRBJ1-5, with a tentative D call TRBD1 (5 bases). V lost 9 bases and J lost 2, with 14 bases in between. CDR1 and CDR2 from the germline V gene are SNHLY and FYNNEI. CDR3 length: 14 residues. Here the CDR3 reads CASGGVYGNQPQHF. The CDR3 DNA reads as TGTGCCAGTGGGGGAGTATATGGCAATCAGCCCCAGCATTTT. The whole variable domain, filled in from reference TRBV2 and TRBJ1-5, reads EPEVTQTPSHQVTQMGQEVILRCVPISNHLYFYWYRQILGQKVEFLVSFYNNEISEKSEIFDDQFSVERPDGSNFTLKIRSTKLEDSAMYFCASGGVYGNQPQHFGDGTRLSIL.

The chain recombines TRBV20-1 with TRBJ2-5; the D gene is possibly TRBD2 (5 bases). V lost 0 bases to trimming and J lost 10 bases, with 6 bases between them. The CDR3 spans 10 residues. CDR1 DFQATT and CDR2 SNEGSKA come from the germline V gene (reference sequence). For the CDR3, the DNA is TGCAGTGCTAGAGACGAGGGCCAGTACTTC. Translating gives CSARDEGQYF.